This TCR beta chain is drawn from a study of blood T cell repertoires in COVID-19. This CDR3 has 12 amino acids. The germline V gene encodes CDR1 LNHDA and CDR2 SQIVND (reference sequence). V was clipped by 7 bases and J by 2 bases, with 8 bases between them. Produced via immunoSEQ multiplex PCR; TCRdb's table is partial and in-frame only. The sample records 150,000 to 200,000 clones, over 75% being singletons. The TCR comes from a man between 60 and 75 years old with active or convalescent COVID-19. The J gene is TRBJ1-2, the V gene TRBV19, with D maybe TRBD1 (5 bases). Source material: peripheral blood. CDR3 in DNA: TGTGCCAGTAAGCAGGGAAACTATGGCTACACCTTC. It encodes CASKQGNYGYTF.